Following are 15 T cell receptor beta chains from one sample sequenced in a study of human T cells and chemical hapten exposure. TCRdb re-called the RACE reads with MiXCR, one entry per CDR3 protein. The sample carries a few hundred thousand distinct CDR3 sequences, more than 5% recorded once. The time point: patch test 2, 6 weeks after DPC sensitization. As to treatment: therapeutic diphenylcyclopropenone sensitization with weekly scalp DPC. The material sequenced was whole blood, taken in connection with sensitization to the hapten diphenylcyclopropenone (DPC). These receptors all come from a young woman with alopecia areata. Some clones in this sample may be carry-over from other donors' samples.

This clonotype was recorded at least ten times. This chain joins TRBV5-1 and TRBJ1-4; 7 positions match TRBD1. J was trimmed by 3 bases and V by 2 bases; bases with no gene match: 4. Germline V gene sequence: CDR1 SGHRS, CDR2 YFSETQ. This CDR3 contains 15 residues. As DNA, the CDR3 is TGCGCCAGCAGCTTCGGGACAGCTTCTAATGAAAAACTGTTTTTT. As protein: CASSFGTASNEKLFF.

This clonotype has at least ten counts. V gene TRBV20-1 combines with J gene TRBJ1-5; TRBD1 aligns across 7 bases. The V gene's germline CDR1 is DFQATT and CDR2 SNEGSKA (reference sequence). V lost 3 bases and J lost 3; bases outside the gene matches: 11. The CDR3 has 16 amino acids. CDR3 in DNA: TGCAGTGCTAGCTTAGGTTTGGGACAGATCAATCAGCCCCAGCATTTT. This encodes CSASLGLGQINQPQHF.

This clonotype has at least ten counts. The V gene is TRBV6-5, the J gene TRBJ2-1; D call uncertain. This CDR3 spans 17 amino acids. CDR1 is MNHEY, CDR2 SVGAGI, per germline. V lost 0 bases, J lost 3 bases, and 15 bases lay in between. CDR3 in amino acids: CASSYSETQHLYNEQFF. The CDR3 DNA is TGTGCCAGCAGTTACTCTGAGACTCAACACCTCTACAATGAGCAGTTCTTC.

This clonotype was seen more than once but under ten times. J is TRBJ2-3 and V is TRBV9, with TRBD1 identical over 7 bases. Germline CDR1 reads SGDLS; CDR2 reads YYNGEE. Trimming took 1 base from V and 2 from J; bases not matched to a gene: 4. This CDR3 contains 15 residues. The CDR3 here is CASSVTGQITDTQYF. CDR3 nucleotides: TGTGCCAGCAGCGTAACGGGACAGATCACAGATACGCAGTATTTT.

Ten or more counts support this clonotype. The chain recombines TRBV9 with TRBJ2-3; TRBD2 matches at 9 bases. Losses at the gene ends were 4 bases for V and 2 bases for J; bases not matched to a gene: 14. The germline V gene encodes CDR1 SGDLS and CDR2 YYNGEE. The CDR3 is 18 amino acids. Here the CDR3 reads CASSTPIYSGGDTDTQYF. The CDR3 nucleotides read TGTGCCAGCAGCACTCCGATCTATAGCGGGGGAGACACAGATACGCAGTATTTT.

This clonotype was seen ten or more times. The gene calls are TRBV27 and TRBJ1-6, with unresolved D. Germline V CDR1 and CDR2: MNHEY, SMNVEV (reference sequence). V gave up 0 bases and J gave up 13 bases, with 10 bases separating them. CDR3 length equals 13 residues. DNA of the CDR3: TGTGCCAGCAGTTTATCGGGCTCATTTCCCCTCCACTTT. Translating gives CASSLSGSFPLHF.

On this clonotype: One base away lies a much larger clone, so this may be a sequencing read error. The DNA for the CDR3 is TGTGCCAGCAGCCCACGGTCGGACGGGGCCAACGTCCTGGCTTTC. Residues: CASSPRSDGANVLAF. The V call is TRBV9, the J call TRBJ2-6; D is possibly TRBD1 or TRBD2 (5 bases each). Germline V gene lookup returns CDR1 SGDLS and CDR2 YYNGEE. The CDR3 sequence is 15 residues long.

The rearrangement links TRBV7-2 to TRBJ1-4; D may be TRBD1 (5 bases). Germline lookup yields CDR1 SGHTA and CDR2 FQGNSA. There are 14 residues in the CDR3. V was pared by 4 bases and J by 8 bases, with 14 bases between. The CDR3 region is CASSSSGPGEKLFF. The CDR3 DNA reads as TGTGCCAGCAGCTCTTCAGGGCCGGGGGAAAAACTGTTTTTT.

This clonotype was detected only a few times. V usage is TRBV28 and J usage is TRBJ1-5; no clear D. The CDR3 extends over 16 amino acids. The V gene lost 2 bases and the J gene lost 2 bases, with 13 bases spanning the gap. Per germline, CDR1 MDHEN and CDR2 SYDVKM. CDR3 sequence (DNA): TGTGCCAGCAGTTTAACCTCTCATGGGGGCAATCAGCCCCAGCATTTT. It translates to CASSLTSHGGNQPQHF.

Ten or more counts support this clonotype. V is TRBV7-8 and J is TRBJ1-1; D ambiguous. The germline V gene has CDR1 SGHVS and CDR2 FQNEAQ. The CDR3 is made up of 15 amino acids. Trimming removed 1 base at V and 1 base at J, with 10 bases between. The CDR3 region has the DNA TGTGCCAGCAGCTTAGGACTGAGGAGGAACACTGAAGCTTTCTTT. It codes for CASSLGLRRNTEAFF.

There are a few counts of this clonotype. The chain carries TRBV6-2 or TRBV6-3 and TRBJ2-6; D gene unclear. V was cut by 6 bases and J by 9 bases, with 12 bases left in between. The germline V gene encodes CDR1 MNHEY and CDR2 SVGEGT. This CDR3 contains 13 residues. In DNA form, the CDR3 reads TGTGCCAGCAGCAACAACTTGGGCAACGTCCTGACTTTC. Translation gives CASSNNLGNVLTF.

This clonotype was detected many times. The chain employs TRBV6-2 or TRBV6-3 and TRBJ1-5, with D perhaps matching TRBD1 (5 bases). There are 16 residues in the CDR3. Germline V CDR1 and CDR2: MNHEY, SVGEGT. The germline V and J ends were trimmed by 5 bases and 4 bases, with 18 bases remaining between them. CDR3 amino acids: CASSGRTGRSNQPQHF. The CDR3 DNA is TGTGCCAGCAGTGGCCGTACAGGACGCTCAAATCAGCCCCAGCATTTT.

The chain has TRBV5-6 and TRBJ1-2, with D hard to call. V lost 4 bases, J lost 0 bases, and 16 bases lay in between. Germline assignment: CDR1 SGHDT and CDR2 YYEEEE. This CDR3 contains 16 residues. The CDR3 sequence: CASSRILTQPNYGYTF. The CDR3 DNA is TGTGCCAGCAGCCGGATCCTCACCCAACCTAACTATGGCTACACCTTC.

This clonotype has ten or more counts. The gene calls are TRBV29-1 and TRBJ2-6, with D unresolved. The germline V gene encodes CDR1 SQVTM and CDR2 ANQGSEA. This CDR3 spans 12 amino acids. Trimming took 6 bases from V and 0 from J, leaving 3 bases between them. CDR3: CSVVSGANVLTF. The CDR3 DNA follows: TGCAGCGTAGTCTCTGGGGCCAACGTCCTGACTTTC.

This clonotype has more than one count but fewer than ten. The rearrangement links TRBV7-9 to TRBJ2-3, with TRBD2 matching 9 bases. V dropped 1 base and J dropped 2; count of bases not matched to a gene: 4. The germline gives CDR1 SEHNR, CDR2 FQNEAQ (reference sequence). This CDR3 spans 16 amino acids. The CDR3 loop reads CASSLGTSEYTDTQYF. The CDR3 DNA follows: TGTGCCAGCAGCTTAGGGACTAGCGAGTACACAGATACGCAGTATTTT.